The 9 T cell receptor beta chains presented below share a single source sample, sequenced in a study of blood T cell repertoires in COVID-19. The protocol was immunoSEQ multiplex PCR, while the TCRdb copy is restricted to in-frame clones and leaves out a portion. The table shows approximately 94,000 clones, with 70% to 80% occurring only once. The sequenced sample was peripheral blood. The receptors originated from a man aged 70 or older with active or convalescent COVID-19.

The chain recombines TRBV20-1 with TRBJ1-2; no clear D. V lost 6 bases and J 2 bases, leaving 7 bases between the germline ends. This CDR3 is 11 amino acids long. Germline CDR1 is DFQATT and CDR2 is SNEGSKA (reference sequence). CDR3 protein: CSAPRNYGYTF. CDR3 bases: TGCAGTGCACCACGGAACTATGGCTACACCTTC.

CDR3 sequence (DNA): TGTGCCAGCTCACCATCAGGGGACTATGGCTACACCTTC. Protein sequence: CASSPSGDYGYTF. This chain links TRBV18 with TRBJ1-2, with D perhaps TRBD1 (6 bases). The CDR3 consists of 13 residues. Germline CDR1 and CDR2: KGHSH and LQKENI. V was cut by 2 bases and J by 3 bases, with 7 bases left in between.

The chain links TRBV7-9 to TRBJ1-5; D gene unclear. V was trimmed by 1 base and J by 7 bases, leaving 8 bases between them. The germline gives CDR1 SEHNR, CDR2 FQNEAQ (reference sequence). CDR3 size: 13 residues. The chain's CDR3 is CASSLDEGQPQHF. CDR3 coding DNA: TGTGCCAGCAGCTTAGATGAGGGACAGCCCCAGCATTTT.

The genes are TRBV2 and TRBJ1-6; TRBD1 might be the D (5 bases). V lost 7 bases to trimming and J lost 0 bases, with 10 bases between them. Per the germline V gene, CDR1 is SNHLY and CDR2 is FYNNEI. The CDR3 is 15 residues long. CDR3 sequence reads: CASMAQVSYNSPLHF. CDR3 in DNA: TGTGCCAGCATGGCACAGGTCTCCTATAATTCACCCCTCCACTTT. Using reference TRBV2 and TRBJ1-6 for the parts outside the CDR3, the full variable domain is EPEVTQTPSHQVTQMGQEVILRCVPISNHLYFYWYRQILGQKVEFLVSFYNNEISEKSEIFDDQFSVERPDGSNFTLKIRSTKLEDSAMYFCASMAQVSYNSPLHFGNGTRLTVT.

The chain recombines TRBV10-3 with TRBJ1-3; D may be TRBD1 (6 bases). Trimming removed 2 bases from V and 0 bases from J, with 11 bases in between. Germline V gene sequence: CDR1 ENHRY, CDR2 SYGVKD. The CDR3 runs 16 residues. Written as DNA, the CDR3 is TGTGCCATCAGTGAGGCAGGGGTGGACTCTGGAAACACCATATATTTT. It codes for CAISEAGVDSGNTIYF.

The rearrangement links TRBV5-1 to TRBJ2-3, with 9 bases fitting TRBD1. From germline, CDR1 is SGHRS and CDR2 YFSETQ. The CDR3 is made up of 16 amino acids. With V trimmed by 3 bases and J by 1 base, 6 bases remained unmatched. CDR3 residues: CASSWKTGGGTDTQYF. CDR3 nucleotides: TGCGCCAGCAGCTGGAAGACAGGGGGAGGCACAGATACGCAGTATTTT.

The rearrangement uses TRBV6-1 and TRBJ2-7; 10 bases fit TRBD1. The CDR3 has 15 residues. The trim removed 3 bases at V and 1 base at J, leaving 3 bases unmatched. Germline assignment: CDR1 MNHNS and CDR2 SASEGT. The CDR3 sequence: CASSDRDRGSYEQYF. Here the CDR3 DNA reads TGTGCCAGCAGTGACCGGGACAGGGGTTCCTACGAGCAGTACTTC.

The genes are TRBV5-1 and TRBJ1-2; 9 bases align to TRBD1. The J segment lost 6 bases and the V segment lost 0 bases, leaving 3 bases of the junction unmatched. CDR3 size: 14 residues. The germline gives CDR1 SGHRS, CDR2 YFSETQ. CDR3 sequence: CASSLGQGEDGYTF. In DNA, the CDR3 is TGCGCCAGCAGCTTGGGACAGGGGGAGGATGGCTACACCTTC. The full variable domain, with the rest looked up from reference TRBV5-1 and TRBJ1-2, is KAGVTQTPRYLIKTRGQQVTLSCSPISGHRSVSWYQQTPGQGLQFLFEYFSETQRNKGNFPGRFSGRQFSNSRSEMNVSTLELGDSALYLCASSLGQGEDGYTFGSGTRLTVV.

This clone was seen only a few times. Additional DNA sequences in this sample encode the identical CDR3. V usage is TRBV7-8 and J usage is TRBJ1-6, with D possibly matching TRBD1 (6 bases). Trimming left V 3 bases short and J 5 bases short, with 11 bases between. CDR1 is SGHVS and CDR2 is FQNEAQ in the germline V gene. This CDR3 is 15 amino acids long. The CDR3 DNA sequence: TGTGCCAGCAGCTTCGAGACAGGTGATAATTCACCCCTCCACTTT. Protein: CASSFETGDNSPLHF.